The rows below give T cell receptor beta chains drawn from one sample of a study of technical replicates of blood from a few donors. The data were produced by immunoSEQ multiplex PCR, yet TCRdb's version contains in-frame clones alone and is incomplete. Of 70,000 to 95,000 clones in the sample, more than 90% were seen once. The sequencing sample was made of T cells isolated from PBMCs. These receptors were collected from a human donor in good health. Some clones in this sample may be carry-over from other donors' samples. Each CDR3 is given with its conserved first and last residue. Fields, in order: D gene, V gene, clone size, J gene, CDR3 DNA, CDR3 protein. D genes are given only for firm matches. Rows may omit the clone size; those that give it use once, few, many or a size class.

TRBD2	TRBV29-1	.	TRBJ2-1	TGCAGCGTTGAGGCCCCGGGACTAAAATACAATGAGCAGTTCTTC	CSVEAPGLKYNEQFF
TRBD1	TRBV19	once	TRBJ1-5	TGTGCCAGTAGTCGGACAGGGACTAGCAATCAGCCCCAGCATTTT	CASSRTGTSNQPQHF
TRBD1	TRBV19	few	TRBJ2-7	TGTGCCAGTAGTACTCAGGGGGCCGGGGAGCAGTACTTC	CASSTQGAGEQYF
.	TRBV20-1	.	TRBJ2-1	TGCAGTGCTGTTTCGGGAGAGCAGTTCTTC	CSAVSGEQFF
TRBD2	TRBV27	.	TRBJ2-2	TGTGCCAGCAGTTCGTACGGGACTAGCGGGGAATCGAACACCGGGGAGCTGTTTTTT	CASSSYGTSGESNTGELFF
TRBD1	TRBV4-2	.	TRBJ1-2	TGTGCCAGCAGCCAAGGGGAAGGGACAGGGAAAGGCGGCTACACCTTC	CASSQGEGTGKGGYTF
TRBD2	TRBV10-3	.	TRBJ2-2	TGTGCCATCAGCGCGGTTGCTAGCGGGAGTCGGGCCGGGGAGCTGTTTTTT	CAISAVASGSRAGELFF
.	TRBV11-2	.	TRBJ2-3	TGTGCCAGCAGCTCCGTTCTAGGAATCCAAAGAGATACGCAGTATTTT	CASSSVLGIQRDTQYF
.	TRBV5-4	.	TRBJ1-2	TGTGCCAGCAGCTCAAAGACAGGAGATTTCTATGGCTACACCTTC	CASSSKTGDFYGYTF
.	TRBV4-1	.	TRBJ1-2	TGCGCCAGCAGCCAAGAGCCTCCGGGGGGGGGCAACTATGGCTACACCTTC	CASSQEPPGGGNYGYTF
.	TRBV12-1	.	TRBJ2-7	TGTGCCAGCAGCGTAGACAGCTACGAGCAGTACTTC	CASSVDSYEQYF
.	TRBV4-1	few	TRBJ2-2	TGCGCCAGCAGCCACCGACGGCCGGGACACGAGAACACCGGGGAGCTGTTTTTT	CASSHRRPGHENTGELFF
.	TRBV18	once	TRBJ2-2	TGTGCCAGCTCACCACCAGGTCGAGGGAACACCGGGGAGCTGTTTTTT	CASSPPGRGNTGELFF
.	TRBV4-2	.	TRBJ2-7	TGTGCCAGCAGCCAATATTCGGGCTACGAGCAGTACTTC	CASSQYSGYEQYF
.	TRBV5-1	once	TRBJ1-2	TGCGCCAGCAGTTTTAGGGACGGGGGCTATGGCTACACCTTC	CASSFRDGGYGYTF
.	TRBV5-4	.	TRBJ1-3	TGTGCCAGCAGCCTCTCCGGGTTAGTTGGAAACACCATATATTTT	CASSLSGLVGNTIYF
.	TRBV27	.	TRBJ2-7	TGTGCCAGCAGTTTATCGGCGTCTAGTCCGGTGCAGTACTTC	CASSLSASSPVQYF
.	TRBV27	.	TRBJ2-7	TGTGCCAGCAGTTTCTCTCCGGGAGCAAGGGAGCAGTACTTC	CASSFSPGAREQYF
.	TRBV9	.	TRBJ2-1	TGTGCCAGCAGCGTAGTCTCTTACAATGAGCAGTTCTTC	CASSVVSYNEQFF
.	TRBV4-1	.	TRBJ1-2	TGCGCCAGCAGCCAAGGGGGCGGCTACACCTTC	CASSQGGGYTF
.	TRBV7-8	.	TRBJ2-2	TGTGCCAGCAGCTTAAAGGGGCCGGTCCCCTTTAACACCGGGGAGCTGTTTTTT	CASSLKGPVPFNTGELFF
TRBD2	TRBV11-2	.	TRBJ2-1	TGTGCCAGCAGCCGCGCGGGGGGGGATGAGCAGTTCTTC	CASSRAGGDEQFF
.	TRBV21-1	.	TRBJ2-6	TGTGCCAGCAGCACCGAAAGGTGCGGGCTTACTGGGGCCAACGTCCTGACTTTC	CASSTERCGLTGANVLTF
.	TRBV25-1	.	TRBJ1-2	TGTGCCAGCAGTGAATTAGTACGGGATGGCTACACCTTC	CASSELVRDGYTF
.	TRBV7-9	.	TRBJ1-1	TGTGCCAGCTTTACAGCGAACACTGAAGCTTTCTTT	CASFTANTEAFF
.	TRBV11-2	.	TRBJ1-1	TGTGCCAGCAGCTTAAGTTGGGGGGACACTGAAGCTTTCTTT	CASSLSWGDTEAFF
.	TRBV7-9	.	TRBJ1-4	TGTGCCAGCAGCCGCGGAGCTAATGAAAAACTGTTTTTT	CASSRGANEKLFF
TRBD2	TRBV11-2	.	TRBJ2-7	TGTGCCAGCAGCATGGGACTAGCGGGAGAAACTGACGAGCAGTACTTC	CASSMGLAGETDEQYF